This T cell receptor (beta chain) was captured in a study of shared clonotypes between healthy human individuals (dated by TCRdb to the early 2020s). Background for the entire study: The cohort included three men and a couple of women between 18 and 49 years of age. Per donor, leukapheresis produced somewhere between about 0.85 and 10 billion PBMCs. To estimate repertoire size and how much clonotypes are shared between individuals, the study performed deep sequencing of blood TCR repertoires from a few healthy adults. To increase sequencing depth and limit assay-specific biases, TCR repertoire library preparation and sequencing were carried out by different laboratories using diverse techniques. For each donor, CD4 naive and CD4 memory were each given three plates, CD8 naive was given two plates, and CD8 memory was given one plate. The research as a whole found: Only blood was sampled, and tissue TCR repertoires likely differ from those in blood. Larger estimated clonotype richness was generally found for naive subsets than for memory subsets. Compared with non-shared clonotypes, the clonotypes found in all four sorted-subset donors had higher generation probabilities. Rarefaction of sorted-subset datasets indicated incomplete sequencing despite the large sequencing depth. Because the study included a small number of donors, the genetic and exposure-history diversity represented was limited. Pairwise subsampling indicated that sequencing depth was expected to affect the degree of clonotype sharing among donors. About 4.5% of naive CD4, 3.5% of naive CD8, roughly 2.4% of memory CD4, and 0.35% to 0.5% of memory CD8 clonotypes were shared across several donors.

Using the deep immunoSEQ assay, TCR CDR3 regions were amplified from genomic DNA by multiplex PCR. Extracted genomic DNA from each cell subset was distributed evenly across all wells of several immunoSEQ 96-well plates, and each plate was treated as a replicate. Each replicate PCR for sorted subsets received about 220 ng genomic DNA, equal to about 30,000 T cell genomes. The purified libraries were quantified using a Qubit 3.0 fluorometer, sized with a Bioanalyzer 2100, and then quantified again using the KAPA Library Quantification kit. Every immunoSEQ 96-well plate was sequenced on a dedicated single-read 150-cycle Illumina NextSeq 550 flow cell. Processing in the source paper ran as follows. Because the immunoSEQ output held only junctional sequences and lacked quality scores, the filtering could not match the filtering applied to full-length reads. To assign V/J genes and CDR3, sequences were annotated using PyIR, a Python wrapper for IgBLAST v1.9, with IMGT germline references. Reads were removed for weak V/J assignments (E-value above 1e-6), missing CDR3, stop codons, out-of-frame junctions, or ambiguous translated residues. V3J clonotypes were defined by identical inferred V gene, J gene, and CDR3 amino acid sequence. The percentage overlap between two repertoires was calculated by dividing the number of shared unique clonotypes by the size of the smaller repertoire. Richness of each repertoire was evaluated using RTK rarefaction, the Chao1 estimator, and Recon v2.1 estimates of unobserved clonotypes. For all TCRbeta clonotypes obtained by the gDNA method from several donors, generation probabilities were computed with OLGA. TCRdb obtained this table from immuneACCESS and retained in-frame rearrangements with V and J assigned. These tables miss some clones; where compared with another copy, unresolved V genes account for less than half of the shortfall, and the remainder is unexplained. Clone size and the V and J calls come from that table; the DNA yielded D and trimming. In this sample the table shows some 2 million clones, approximately 94% of which occur a single time. 0.9% to 1.3% of the sample lies in the top ten.

CD8 naive samples were obtained by positive selection for CCR7 among CD45RO-negative cells, yielding a CD45RA+CCR7+ population from which TemRA cells were excluded. The donors were healthy, HIV-negative adults who had no recently reported acute infections or vaccinations. Every donor was a Caucasian adult living in Nashville, Tennessee, USA. Blood was obtained by leukapheresis, after which PBMCs were separated by Ficoll-Histopaque density gradient centrifugation and cryopreserved in liquid nitrogen vapor phase. Purity and quantity of every magnetically sorted T cell population were checked by analytical flow cytometry. Genomic DNA was isolated from each sorted fraction and quantified by UV absorbance on a Nanodrop 2000c. Regarding this clone: Its target antigen remains unknown. Base-call qualities are not available, and no considerably larger clone is one nucleotide away. In the same sample, other DNA sequences code for this CDR3.

Reading from cysteine to phenylalanine, the CDR3 counts 13 amino acids. The only DNA kept is the CDR3, 39 bases in frame from the first base. The junction carries 6 bases between V and J, which are trimmed by 0 bases and 5 bases respectively. CDR1 LNHDA and CDR2 SQIVND are derived from the germline V gene (reference sequence). This sequence was found in a man between 18 and 35 years old in good health. The sample consisted of naive CD8+ T cells sorted from blood. Explained via the paper, the cell subset or site label denotes: CD45RA+CCR7+. The chain links TRBV19 with TRBJ2-3, with the D gene not clear enough to name. For the CDR3, the sequence is CASSIDLEDTQYF. At the DNA level, the sequence is TGTGCCAGTAGTATAGATCTTGAAGATACGCAGTATTTT.